Following are 17 T cell receptor beta chains from one sample sequenced in a study of cytomegalovirus exposure and HLA in healthy donors. 60 Vbeta and 13 Jbeta primers were used in PCR. Data came from immunoSEQ multiplex PCR; TCRdb stores just in-frame clones and leaves some out. The table includes 85,000 to 130,000 clones, just over 70% detected once. Sequences were obtained from PBMCs. Source of these receptors: a boy younger than 18 in good health and CMV-seronegative.

In the case of this clone: Given the absence of the conserved phenylalanine or tryptophan at the CDR3 end, a read error is likely. It is unclear where the CDR3 begins or ends on the DNA, so no DNA is shown, and the CDR3 is as TCRdb lists it. The chain employs TRBV30 and TRBJ1-1. Looked up from germline, CDR1 is GTSNPN and CDR2 is SVGIG (reference sequence). The CDR3 has 14 amino acids, counting both end residues. The CDR3: CAWNLGRDNTEALV.

The chain joins TRBV5-6 to TRBJ1-2, with 10 nucleotides matching TRBD1. The junction had 4 bases not matched to a gene; V was cut back by 4 bases and J by 4 bases. The germline V gene encodes CDR1 SGHDT and CDR2 YYEEEE. This CDR3 has 14 residues. The CDR3 spells CASSRTGGVYGYTF. For the CDR3, the DNA is TGTGCCAGCAGCCGGACAGGGGGTGTCTATGGCTACACCTTC. Full variable domain (missing parts from reference TRBV5-6 and TRBJ1-2): DAGVTQSPTHLIKTRGQQVTLRCSPKSGHDTVSWYQQALGQGPQFIFQYYEEEERQRGNFPDRFSGHQFPNYSSELNVNALLLGDSALYLCASSRTGGVYGYTFGSGTRLTVV.

The sample holds one count of this clone. The gene calls are TRBV19 and TRBJ1-1; no firm D call. CDR1 is LNHDA, CDR2 SQIVND, per germline (reference sequence). The CDR3 length is 13 residues. V was cut by 3 bases and J by 0 bases, with 5 bases left in between. CDR3 coding DNA: TGTGCCAGTAGTATTGCGATGAACACTGAAGCTTTCTTT. As protein: CASSIAMNTEAFF.

The chain has TRBV2 and TRBJ1-1; the D gene is possibly TRBD1 (5 bases). Looked up from germline, CDR1 is SNHLY and CDR2 is FYNNEI. This CDR3 has 16 amino acids. Trimming removed 3 bases from V and 3 bases from J, with 17 bases in between. CDR3 loop: CASSEVVGRADTEAFF. The CDR3 region has the DNA TGTGCCAGCAGTGAGGTGGTTGGCAGGGCGGACACTGAAGCTTTCTTT.

This clone was found once. The chain links TRBV6-7 to TRBJ1-4; D is perhaps TRBD1 (5 bases). TRBV6-7 is known as an ORF, though its function is uncertain. The CDR3 is 16 residues long. Trimming removed 2 bases from V and 7 bases from J, with 17 bases in between. The CDR3 DNA follows: TGTGCCAGCAGTTACCCCGGGGGGGTTGCGGGTGAAAAACTGTTTTTT. This translates into CASSYPGGVAGEKLFF.

V usage is TRBV5-6 and J usage is TRBJ2-3, with a weak D call TRBD2 (5 bases). CDR3 length: 13 residues. Trimming took off 4 bases at V and 2 bases at J, with 8 bases between the two ends. CDR1 is SGHDT and CDR2 is YYEEEE in the germline V gene. CDR3 nucleotides: TGTGCCAGCAGCGTGCGGGCCACAGATACGCAGTATTTT. It is translated as CASSVRATDTQYF.

The chain couples TRBV6-5 to TRBJ1-2; no clear D. Germline values: CDR1 MNHEY, CDR2 SVGAGI. The CDR3 has 13 amino acids. The V end was cut by 5 bases, the J end by 8 bases, with 15 bases between. This CDR3 reads CASSPLAGYGYTF. CDR3 DNA sequence: TGTGCCAGCAGTCCCCTTGCGGGGTACGGCTACACCTTC.

The chain recombines TRBV5-1 with TRBJ2-5, with TRBD2 matching over 11 bases. Trimming at V came to 3 bases and at J to 3 bases, leaving 4 bases not matched to a gene. Germline-derived CDR1 and CDR2 are SGHRS and YFSETQ. This CDR3 contains 15 residues. CDR3 protein: CASSYQLAGEETQYF. CDR3 DNA: TGCGCCAGCAGCTATCAACTAGCGGGGGAAGAGACCCAGTACTTC.

The gene calls are TRBV5-6 and TRBJ1-1, with D hard to call. Germline V gene sequence: CDR1 SGHDT, CDR2 YYEEEE. The CDR3 spans 15 residues. Trimming cost V 5 bases and J 4 bases, with 18 bases left between them. The CDR3 loop reads CASSTVPGWSTEAFF. DNA of the CDR3: TGTGCCAGCAGTACCGTGCCGGGTTGGAGCACTGAAGCTTTCTTT.

This clone was detected only a few times. The chain is built from TRBV5-4 and TRBJ2-1; D might be TRBD1 (6 bases). Trimming pared 4 bases from V and 0 bases from J, leaving 11 bases between. This CDR3 has 15 amino acids. From germline, CDR1 is SGHNT and CDR2 YYREEE (reference sequence). CDR3 DNA: TGTGCCAGCAGCCCAGGGGTGAGCTCCTACAATGAGCAGTTCTTC. Translated, it gives CASSPGVSSYNEQFF.

The chain carries TRBV5-4 and TRBJ2-1; 11 positions agree with TRBD2. This CDR3 has 14 residues. J gave up 4 bases and V 6 bases, and 3 bases lay outside the gene matches. Germline CDR1 is SGHNT and CDR2 is YYREEE (reference sequence). The DNA for the CDR3 is TGTGCCAGCACTAGCGGGGGGTTTTACAATGAGCAGTTCTTC. This encodes CASTSGGFYNEQFF.

The rearrangement links TRBV18 to TRBJ1-6, with no clear D. CDR3 size: 15 residues. The V gene's germline CDR1 is KGHSH and CDR2 LQKENI. Trimming removed 2 bases from V and 6 bases from J, with 11 bases in between. The CDR3 reads CASSPAEVGNSPLHF. The DNA of the CDR3 is TGTGCCAGCTCACCAGCGGAAGTAGGTAATTCACCCCTCCACTTT.

This clone showed up just a few times. The chain employs TRBV5-6 and TRBJ1-1, with 8 nucleotides matching TRBD1. V trimming: 2 bases; J trimming: 1 base; junction bases outside the gene matches: 4. Germline V gene data show CDR1 as SGHDT and CDR2 as YYEEEE. The CDR3 has 15 residues. CDR3 nucleotide sequence: TGTGCCAGCAGCTTATACGGACAGGGGAACACTGAAGCTTTCTTT. Translation: CASSLYGQGNTEAFF.

This chain uses TRBV5-4 with TRBJ1-1; 9 nucleotides align to TRBD1. Losses at the gene ends were 4 bases for V and 9 bases for J; bases not matched to a gene: 13. Germline-derived CDR1 and CDR2 are SGHNT and YYREEE (reference sequence). This CDR3 is built from 15 residues. The CDR3 reads CASSEPGTGLSQAFF. Here the CDR3 DNA reads TGTGCCAGCAGCGAACCCGGGACAGGGTTATCCCAAGCTTTCTTT.

V gene TRBV2 combines with J gene TRBJ1-1; maybe TRBD1 (5 bases). The CDR3 totals 15 residues. Germline V gene data show CDR1 as SNHLY and CDR2 as FYNNEI. V shed 1 base and J shed 0 bases, with 9 bases lying between them. CDR3 DNA sequence: TGTGCCAGCAGTGAAGTTCCAGGGCTGAACACTGAAGCTTTCTTT. This codes for CASSEVPGLNTEAFF.

The V and J genes are TRBV5-6 and TRBJ2-7; D is unclear. The CDR3 length is 14 residues. Germline V gene lookup returns CDR1 SGHDT and CDR2 YYEEEE. Trimming removed 1 base from V and 0 bases from J, with 8 bases in between. In DNA, the CDR3 is TGTGCCAGCAGCTTGCCGCGGAGCTCCTACGAGCAGTACTTC. As protein: CASSLPRSSYEQYF.

The CDR3 DNA reads TGTGCCAGCAGTTTATCGTTCGGGACAGGTGTCTATGGCTACACCTTC. Its translation: CASSLSFGTGVYGYTF. The chain is built from TRBV27 and TRBJ1-2; 8 bases agree with TRBD1. The CDR3 spans 16 residues. V gave up 0 bases and J gave up 4 bases; unmatched junction bases: 7. CDR1 MNHEY and CDR2 SMNVEV come from the germline V gene (reference sequence).